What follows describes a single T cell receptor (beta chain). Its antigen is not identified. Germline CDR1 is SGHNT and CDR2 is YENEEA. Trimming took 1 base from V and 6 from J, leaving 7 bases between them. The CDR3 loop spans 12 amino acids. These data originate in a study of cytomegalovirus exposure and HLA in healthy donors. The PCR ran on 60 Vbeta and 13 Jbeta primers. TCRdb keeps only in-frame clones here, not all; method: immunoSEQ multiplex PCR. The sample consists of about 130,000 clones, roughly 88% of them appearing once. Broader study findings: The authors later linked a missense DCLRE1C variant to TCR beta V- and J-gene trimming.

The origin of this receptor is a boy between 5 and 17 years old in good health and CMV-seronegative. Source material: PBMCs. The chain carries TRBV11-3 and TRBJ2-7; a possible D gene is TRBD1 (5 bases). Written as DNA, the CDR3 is TGTGCCAGCAGCTTAGGGCAGGGCGAGCAGTACTTC. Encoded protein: CASSLGQGEQYF.